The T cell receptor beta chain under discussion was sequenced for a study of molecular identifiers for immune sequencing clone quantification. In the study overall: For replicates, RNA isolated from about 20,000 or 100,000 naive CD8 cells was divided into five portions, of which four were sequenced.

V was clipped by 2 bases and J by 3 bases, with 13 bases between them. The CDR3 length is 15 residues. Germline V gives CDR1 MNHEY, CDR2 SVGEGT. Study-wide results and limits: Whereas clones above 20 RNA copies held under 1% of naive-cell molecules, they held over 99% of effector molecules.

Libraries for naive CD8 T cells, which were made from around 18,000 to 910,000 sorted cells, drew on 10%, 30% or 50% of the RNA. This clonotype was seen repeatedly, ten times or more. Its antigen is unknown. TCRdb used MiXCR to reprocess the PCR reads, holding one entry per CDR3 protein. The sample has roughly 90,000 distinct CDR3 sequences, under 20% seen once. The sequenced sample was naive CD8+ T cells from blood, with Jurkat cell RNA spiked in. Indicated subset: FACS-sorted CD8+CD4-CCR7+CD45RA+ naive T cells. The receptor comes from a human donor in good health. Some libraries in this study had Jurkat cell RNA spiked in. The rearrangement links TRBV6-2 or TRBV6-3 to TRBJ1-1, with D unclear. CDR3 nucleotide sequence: TGTGCCAGCAGTTACCCCATCGGGAGAGACACTGAAGCTTTCTTT. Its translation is CASSYPIGRDTEAFF.